This T cell receptor (beta chain) was retrieved from a study of blood T cell repertoires in COVID-19. Across the study: From T cells, B-cell-depleted T cells, or PBMCs came the material, which was cDNA or gDNA.

The study drew participants aged about 18 to 89 years from under 30 US areas. In Cohort 3, a recovered donor had either two negative PCRs, clearance, or symptom resolution. Per the original methods: The authors estimated nucleated cell counts from reference gene primer amplification. TCRdb's copy holds only in-frame clones and misses some; the assay was immunoSEQ multiplex PCR. That table is the source of V, J and clone size, and D and trimming were worked out from the DNA. This sample has about 300,000 clones, with around 86% found just once. This CDR3 region has 15 residues. V was pared by 0 bases and J by 5 bases, with 11 bases between. In germline, CDR1 is SGHVS, CDR2 FQNEAQ.

This clonotype was sampled from a woman aged 40 to 49 who had recovered from COVID-19. The rearrangement joins TRBV7-8 to TRBJ1-5, with D perhaps TRBD1 (5 bases). Sequencing was carried out using PBMCs or T cells enriched from blood (not recorded which). CDR3 amino acids: CASSLARRGDQPQHF. CDR3 DNA sequence: TGTGCCAGCAGCTTAGCGAGGAGGGGCGATCAGCCCCAGCATTTT.